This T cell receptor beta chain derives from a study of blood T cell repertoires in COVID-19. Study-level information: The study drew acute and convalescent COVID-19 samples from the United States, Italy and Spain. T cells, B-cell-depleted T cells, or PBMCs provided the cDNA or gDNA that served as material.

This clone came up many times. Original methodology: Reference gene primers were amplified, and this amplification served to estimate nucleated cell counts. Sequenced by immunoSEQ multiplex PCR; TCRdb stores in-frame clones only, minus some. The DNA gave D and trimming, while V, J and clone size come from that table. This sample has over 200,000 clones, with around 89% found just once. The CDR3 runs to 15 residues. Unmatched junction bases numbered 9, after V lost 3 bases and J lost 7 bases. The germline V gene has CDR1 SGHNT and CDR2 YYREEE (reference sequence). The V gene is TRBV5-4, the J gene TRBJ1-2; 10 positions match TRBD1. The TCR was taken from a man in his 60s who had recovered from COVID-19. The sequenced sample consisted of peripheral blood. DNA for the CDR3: TGTGCCAGCAGCTCACCGGGACAGGGGACTGCTGGCTACACCTTC. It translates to CASSSPGQGTAGYTF.